One sample yielded the 15 T cell receptor beta chains listed below, sequenced in a study of T cell responses to AZD1222 COVID-19 vaccine. TCRdb's table, derived via immunoSEQ multiplex PCR, lists solely in-frame clones and lacks some. The sample contains approximately 150,000 clones, about 91% of which appear only once. The sequences come from peripheral blood, collected 28 days after the second AZD1222 dose. These receptors came from an adult who received the AZD1222 COVID-19 vaccine.

The V gene is TRBV25-1, the J gene TRBJ1-2; TRBD1 might be the D (6 bases). Per the germline V gene, CDR1 is MGHDK and CDR2 is SYGVNS. The V gene lost 7 bases and the J gene lost 8 bases, with 17 bases spanning the gap. The CDR3 is 13 residues long. CDR3 nucleotides: TGTGCCAGCATTTCCCAGGGGTTCGGGGGCTACACCTTC. This codes for CASISQGFGGYTF.

The chain is built from TRBV15 and TRBJ2-1; D gene unclear. Trimming took 2 bases from V and 9 from J, leaving 8 bases between them. Germline loops: CDR1 LNHNV, CDR2 YYDKDF (reference sequence). The CDR3 is made up of 12 amino acids. The CDR3 reads CATSRLVGEQFF. The CDR3 DNA reads TGTGCCACCAGCAGACTAGTCGGTGAGCAGTTCTTC.

V gene TRBV19 combines with J gene TRBJ1-4; a weak D match, TRBD1 (6 bases). The germline V and J ends were trimmed by 7 bases and 0 bases, with 12 bases remaining between them. Germline CDR1 LNHDA, CDR2 SQIVND (reference sequence). The length of the CDR3 is 15 residues. The CDR3 bases are TGTGCCAGTACCGCAACAGGGTCAACTAATGAAAAACTGTTTTTT. This encodes CASTATGSTNEKLFF. The complete variable domain, with remaining parts taken from reference TRBV19 and TRBJ1-4, reads DGGITQSPKYLFRKEGQNVTLSCEQNLNHDAMYWYRQDPGQGLRLIYYSQIVNDFQKGDIAEGYSVSREKKESFPLTVTSAQKNPTAFYLCASTATGSTNEKLFFGSGTQLSVL.

This clone occurred once. The V gene is TRBV11-3, the J gene TRBJ1-2; 10 nucleotides align to TRBD1. The CDR3 contains 15 residues. CDR1 is SGHNT, CDR2 YENEEA, per germline. Germline trimming cut 4 bases from V and 4 bases from J; bases unmatched to any gene: 6. The CDR3, as DNA: TGTGCCAGCAGCTCGACAGGGGGCCTCGGCTATGGCTACACCTTC. Translating gives CASSSTGGLGYGYTF.

Comment on this clone: One junction end disagrees with the germline gene, perhaps due to a read error. The CDR3 nucleotides read TGTGCCAGCAGCCAACTAAGGGACCATCTACTGTTT. Protein: CASSQLRDHLLF. The chain carries TRBV16 and TRBJ1-3; weak D call: TRBD1 (5 bases). Germline V gene sequence: CDR1 KGHSY, CDR2 FQNENV. The CDR3 covers 12 residues.

This clone came up once. The genes are TRBV19 and TRBJ2-3, with D possibly being TRBD2 (6 bases). CDR1 is LNHDA, CDR2 SQIVND, per germline (reference sequence). The CDR3 extends over 14 amino acids. The V gene lost 9 bases and the J gene lost 3 bases, with 16 bases spanning the gap. CDR3 in DNA: TGTGCCAGCAGGGACTCCGCGGGGACAGATACGCAGTATTTT. Its translation: CASRDSAGTDTQYF.

The chain is built from TRBV11-2 and TRBJ1-1; maybe TRBD1 (5 bases). From germline, CDR1 is SGHAT and CDR2 FQNNGV. V was clipped by 1 base and J by 1 base, with 10 bases between them. The CDR3 is made up of 15 amino acids. In DNA, the CDR3 is TGTGCCAGCAGCTTAGGGGCAGGGAGGAACACTGAAGCTTTCTTT. Translation gives CASSLGAGRNTEAFF.

The chain has TRBV27 and TRBJ1-2; 7 bases fit TRBD1. This CDR3 has 16 amino acids. V trimming: 6 bases; J trimming: 6 bases; junction bases outside the gene matches: 16. Germline loops: CDR1 MNHEY, CDR2 SMNVEV (reference sequence). The CDR3 spells CASSRLPDRIADGYTF. As DNA, the CDR3 is TGTGCCAGCAGCCGACTTCCGGACAGGATCGCGGATGGCTACACCTTC.

The chain carries TRBV5-1 and TRBJ2-2; D unresolved. The CDR3 covers 15 residues. In germline, CDR1 is SGHRS, CDR2 YFSETQ. V was trimmed by 4 bases and J by 4 bases, leaving 14 bases between them. The CDR3 region is CASSRSGLITGELFF. CDR3 nucleotide sequence: TGCGCCAGCAGCCGTTCCGGGTTGATCACCGGGGAGCTGTTTTTT.

The sample holds one count of this clone. CDR3 loop: CASSFRVTGGEKLFF. The CDR3 region has the DNA TGTGCCAGCAGCTTCAGGGTAACAGGAGGTGAAAAACTGTTTTTT. The V and J genes are TRBV5-4 and TRBJ1-4; tentative D call: TRBD1 (5 bases). Per the germline V gene, CDR1 is SGHNT and CDR2 is YYREEE (reference sequence). This CDR3 contains 15 residues. Trimming stripped 2 bases from V and 7 bases from J, with 15 bases between.

V usage is TRBV12-5 and J usage is TRBJ1-1; no firm D call. The germline V gene encodes CDR1 LGHNT and CDR2 FRNRAP. Trimming removed 4 bases at V and 10 bases at J, with 13 bases between. The CDR3 extends over 12 amino acids. CDR3 residues: CASGSNHKRAFF. The CDR3 nucleotides are TGTGCTAGTGGTTCGAACCACAAGAGAGCTTTCTTT. The full variable domain, rest sourced from reference TRBV12-5 and TRBJ1-1, is DARVTQTPRHKVTEMGQEVTMRCQPILGHNTVFWYRQTMMQGLELLAYFRNRAPLDDSGMPKDRFSAEMPDATLATLKIQPSEPRDSAVYFCASGSNHKRAFFGQGTRLTVV.

In its sample, this clone was seen a few times. The V gene is TRBV29-1, the J gene TRBJ2-1, with 10 bases aligning to TRBD1. J was trimmed by 5 bases and V by 6 bases; bases with no gene match: 4. The germline gives CDR1 SQVTM, CDR2 ANQGSEA. This CDR3 has 13 amino acids. CDR3 sequence: CSVDRGPDNEQFF. The CDR3 coding sequence is TGCAGCGTAGACAGGGGGCCGGACAATGAGCAGTTCTTC.

The rearrangement links TRBV2 to TRBJ1-1; D gene unclear. Germline V CDR1 and CDR2: SNHLY, FYNNEI. This CDR3 spans 13 amino acids. The V gene lost 4 bases and the J gene lost 4 bases, with 10 bases spanning the gap. CDR3 protein: CASSAAAGTEAFF. For the CDR3, the DNA is TGTGCCAGCAGTGCGGCAGCGGGCACTGAAGCTTTCTTT.

The chain uses TRBV19 and TRBJ2-5, with 7 bases that match TRBD2. V trimming: 4 bases; J trimming: 2 bases; junction bases outside the gene matches: 10. In germline, CDR1 is LNHDA, CDR2 SQIVND (reference sequence). This CDR3 has 16 residues. The DNA for the CDR3 is TGTGCCAGTAGTAAAGGAGCGGGGACGGTTCAAGAGACCCAGTACTTC. The encoded protein is CASSKGAGTVQETQYF.

This sequence joins TRBV5-4 and TRBJ1-2; 7 bases match TRBD1. The trim removed 4 bases at V and 6 bases at J, leaving 9 bases unmatched. Germline CDR1 reads SGHNT; CDR2 reads YYREEE (reference sequence). There are 14 residues in the CDR3. The CDR3, as DNA: TGTGCCAGCAGCACCCCCCCGACAGGGAATGGCTACACCTTC. Translating gives CASSTPPTGNGYTF.